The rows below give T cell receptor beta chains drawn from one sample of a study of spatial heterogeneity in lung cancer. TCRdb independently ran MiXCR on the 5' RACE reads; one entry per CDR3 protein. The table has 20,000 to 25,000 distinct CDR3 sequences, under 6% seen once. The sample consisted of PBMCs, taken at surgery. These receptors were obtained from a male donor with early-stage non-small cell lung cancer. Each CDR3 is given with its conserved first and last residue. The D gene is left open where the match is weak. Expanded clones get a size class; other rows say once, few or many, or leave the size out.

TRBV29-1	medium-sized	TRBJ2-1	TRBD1	TGCAGCGTTACCCGGGACAGGGAGGGTTTTGAGCAGTTCTTC	CSVTRDREGFEQFF
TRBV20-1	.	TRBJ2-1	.	TGCAGTGCTATCCTGTCGATGCAAACAGGTTACAATGAGCAGTTCTTC	CSAILSMQTGYNEQFF
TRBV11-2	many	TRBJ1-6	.	TGTGCCAGCAGCTCAAGGTGGGAGGGAACACCCCTCCACTTT	CASSSRWEGTPLHF
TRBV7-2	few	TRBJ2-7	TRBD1	TGTGCCAGCAGGGGACAGGGTTACGAGCAGTACTTC	CASRGQGYEQYF
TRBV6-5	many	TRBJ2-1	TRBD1	TGTGCCAGCAGTCCGACCGGGACAGATGTCTGGAGCTCCTACAATGAGCAGTTCTTC	CASSPTGTDVWSSYNEQFF
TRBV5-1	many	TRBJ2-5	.	TGCGCCAGCAGCACGGGAATGGAGACCCAGTACTTC	CASSTGMETQYF
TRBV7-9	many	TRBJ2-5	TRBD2	TGTGCCAGCAGCCAGCGGGAACAAGAGACCCAGTACTTC	CASSQREQETQYF
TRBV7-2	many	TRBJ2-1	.	TGTGCCAGCAGCTTTGCCGGAGCGTCCTACAATGAGCAGTTCTTC	CASSFAGASYNEQFF
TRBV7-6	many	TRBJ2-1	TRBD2	TGTGCCAGCAGCTTAGGGGCTAGCGGGATCGGTTTATACAATGAGCAGTTCTTC	CASSLGASGIGLYNEQFF
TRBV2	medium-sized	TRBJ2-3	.	TGTGCCAGCAGTTACACAGATACGCAGTATTTT	CASSYTDTQYF
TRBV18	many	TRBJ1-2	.	TGTGCCAGCTCACCAGGGGCCAACTATGGCTACACCTTC	CASSPGANYGYTF
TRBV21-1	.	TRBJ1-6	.	TGTGCCAGCAGCACGCGACAGGACGCAAATATTCTAAGCTCCTATAATTCACCCCTCCACTTT	CASSTRQDANILSSYNSPLHF
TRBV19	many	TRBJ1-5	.	TGTGCCAGTAGTATGCGGGGGACGAGGCGCGGCAATCAGCCCCAGCATTTT	CASSMRGTRRGNQPQHF
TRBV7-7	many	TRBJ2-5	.	TGTGCTAGCAGCTTCGAATTGGAGGGTTTGACCCAGTACTTC	CASSFELEGLTQYF
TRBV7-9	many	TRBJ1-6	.	TGTGCCAGCAGTTGGGACGTCTATAATTCACCCCTCCACTTT	CASSWDVYNSPLHF
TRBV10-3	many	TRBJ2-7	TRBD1	TGTGCCATCAGTGAGACCCTCGGACAGGGGCCCTACGAGCAGTACTTC	CAISETLGQGPYEQYF
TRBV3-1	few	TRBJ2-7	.	TGTGCCAGCAGCCAAGACGAAGTAGGATTCTACGAGCAGTACTTC	CASSQDEVGFYEQYF
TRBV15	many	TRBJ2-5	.	TGTGCCACCAGCAGAGCGGGCGGGGAAGAGACCCAGTACTTC	CATSRAGGEETQYF
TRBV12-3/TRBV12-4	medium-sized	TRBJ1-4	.	TGTGCCAGCAGTTTAAACAGATTTAATGAAAAACTGTTTTTT	CASSLNRFNEKLFF
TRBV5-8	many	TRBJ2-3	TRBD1	TGTGCCAGCAGCGCGGACAGGGCGCGGAATACGCAGTATTTT	CASSADRARNTQYF
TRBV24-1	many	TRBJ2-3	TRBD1	TGTGCCACCAGTGATTTGGGCCCTACGACAGGGTCTACCACAGATACGCAGTATTTT	CATSDLGPTTGSTTDTQYF
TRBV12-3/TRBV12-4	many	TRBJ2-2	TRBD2	TGTGCCAGCAGGGCTTATAGCGGGGGGCCTGTCGGGGAGCTGTTTTTT	CASRAYSGGPVGELFF
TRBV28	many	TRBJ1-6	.	TGTGCCAGCAGTGCTGACGGCCGCTATAATTCACCCCTCCACTTT	CASSADGRYNSPLHF
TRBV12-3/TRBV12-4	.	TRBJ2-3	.	TGTGCCAGCAGTCAATGGGGCTCACCCGAGTCAGATACGCAGTATTTT	CASSQWGSPESDTQYF
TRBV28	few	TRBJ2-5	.	TGTGCCAGCAGTTTACAGGGTTTTTTGGGAGAGACCCAGTACTTC	CASSLQGFLGETQYF
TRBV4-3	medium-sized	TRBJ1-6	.	TGCGCCAGCAGCCTTTCGCTCCTTGGCCGGGATTCACCCCTCCACTTT	CASSLSLLGRDSPLHF
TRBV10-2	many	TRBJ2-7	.	TGCGCCAGCAGTGATTTACCTAAGAACGAGCAGTACTTC	CASSDLPKNEQYF
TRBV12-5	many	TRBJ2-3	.	TGTGCTAGTGGCCAAGCGGGCCCAGGGGTGGATACGCAGTATTTT	CASGQAGPGVDTQYF
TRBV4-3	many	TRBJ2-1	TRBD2	TGCGCCAGCAGCCAAGTAGCGGGAGGGCCGGTTGATGAGCAGTTCTTC	CASSQVAGGPVDEQFF
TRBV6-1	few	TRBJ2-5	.	TGTGCCAGCAGTGAGGGATGGGCCCCACCCACAGAGACCCAGTACTTC	CASSEGWAPPTETQYF
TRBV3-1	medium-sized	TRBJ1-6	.	TGTGCCAGCAGCCAAAGTGCAGCGACTGGTTCACCCCTCCACTTT	CASSQSAATGSPLHF
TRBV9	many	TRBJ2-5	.	TGTGCCAGCAGCGTAGAAGGATTCGAAGAGACCCAGTACTTC	CASSVEGFEETQYF
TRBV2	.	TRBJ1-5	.	TGTGCCAGCAGTGAATCTGAGAATAGCAATCAGCCCCAGCATTTT	CASSESENSNQPQHF
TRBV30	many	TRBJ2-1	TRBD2	TGTGCCTGGAGGGGCTCTTCTAGCGGGTCCTACAATGAGCAGTTCTTC	CAWRGSSSGSYNEQFF
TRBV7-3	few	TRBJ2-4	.	TGTGCCAGCAGCTGGACGGAGGGGAGCATTCAGTACTTC	CASSWTEGSIQYF
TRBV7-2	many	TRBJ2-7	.	TGTGCCAGCAGCCCTCAGGGGCAGGTGTTTTCCTACGAGCAGTACTTC	CASSPQGQVFSYEQYF
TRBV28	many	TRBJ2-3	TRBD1	TGTGCCAGCAGTTTGCCAGGGGGCGCGGCAGATACGCAGTATTTT	CASSLPGGAADTQYF